A single T cell receptor beta chain is shown here with its context. Its specificity is unknown. Other DNA sequences in the same sample also yield this CDR3. Assay used: immunoSEQ multiplex PCR; TCRdb lists only in-frame clones, some missing. The sample consists of 25,000 to 30,000 clones, approximately 94% of them appearing once. The data belong to a study of chemoradiotherapy in HPV16-positive cancers. The study, taken as a whole, reports: Better recurrence-free survival went with HPV-responsive T-cell expansion in HPV16-positive patients.

Material: blood, obtained from a patient who underwent chemoradiotherapy. The clonotype originates from a human donor with HPV-associated anogenital cancer.

CDR3 in amino acids: CAISESGPYEQYF. CDR3 DNA: TGTGCCATCAGTGAGAGCGGACCCTACGAGCAGTACTTC. The rearrangement joins TRBV10-3 to TRBJ2-7; D is possibly TRBD2 (5 bases). Looked up from germline, CDR1 is ENHRY and CDR2 is SYGVKD. The CDR3 covers 13 residues. Trimming stripped 2 bases from V and 2 bases from J, with 7 bases between.